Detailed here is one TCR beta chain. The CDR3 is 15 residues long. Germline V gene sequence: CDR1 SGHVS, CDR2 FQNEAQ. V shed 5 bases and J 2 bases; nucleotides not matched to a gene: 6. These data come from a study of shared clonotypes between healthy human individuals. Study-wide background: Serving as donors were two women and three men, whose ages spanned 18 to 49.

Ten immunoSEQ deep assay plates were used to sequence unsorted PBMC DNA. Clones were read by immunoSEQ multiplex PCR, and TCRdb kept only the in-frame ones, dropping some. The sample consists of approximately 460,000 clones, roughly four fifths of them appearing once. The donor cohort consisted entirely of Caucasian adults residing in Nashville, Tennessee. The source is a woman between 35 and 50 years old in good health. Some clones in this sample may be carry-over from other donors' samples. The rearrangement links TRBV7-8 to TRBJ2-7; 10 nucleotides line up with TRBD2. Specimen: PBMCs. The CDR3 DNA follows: TGTGCCAGCAGCCGAACTAGCGGGAACCCCTACGAGCAGTACTTC. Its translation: CASSRTSGNPYEQYF. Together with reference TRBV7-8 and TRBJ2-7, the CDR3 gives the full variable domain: GAGVSQSPRYKVAKRGQDVALRCDPISGHVSLFWYQQALGQGPEFLTYFQNEAQLDKSGLPSDRFFAERPEGSVSTLKIQRTQQEDSAVYLCASSRTSGNPYEQYFGPGTRLTVT.